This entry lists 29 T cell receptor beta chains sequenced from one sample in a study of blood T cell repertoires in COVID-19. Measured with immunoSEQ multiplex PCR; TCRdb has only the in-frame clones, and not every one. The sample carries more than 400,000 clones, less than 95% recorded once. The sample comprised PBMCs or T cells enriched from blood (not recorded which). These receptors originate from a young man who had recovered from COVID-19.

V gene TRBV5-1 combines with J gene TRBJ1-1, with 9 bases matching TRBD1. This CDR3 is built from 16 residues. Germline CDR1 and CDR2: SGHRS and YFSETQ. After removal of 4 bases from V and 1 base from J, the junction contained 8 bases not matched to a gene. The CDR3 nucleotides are TGCGCCAGCAGCCTGCGGACAGGGGTGGAGAACACTGAAGCTTTCTTT. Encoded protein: CASSLRTGVENTEAFF.

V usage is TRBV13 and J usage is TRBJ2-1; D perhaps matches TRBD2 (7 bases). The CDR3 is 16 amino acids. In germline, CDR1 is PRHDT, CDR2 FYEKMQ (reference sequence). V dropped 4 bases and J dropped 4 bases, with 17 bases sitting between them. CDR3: CASSWRGQGLYNEQFF. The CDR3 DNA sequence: TGTGCCAGCAGCTGGCGGGGGCAGGGACTTTACAATGAGCAGTTCTTC.

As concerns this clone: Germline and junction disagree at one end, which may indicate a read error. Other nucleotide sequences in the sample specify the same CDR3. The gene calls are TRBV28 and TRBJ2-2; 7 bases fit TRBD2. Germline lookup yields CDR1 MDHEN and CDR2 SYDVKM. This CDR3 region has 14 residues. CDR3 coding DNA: TGTGCCAGCCGGGGGGAGTTTAGGACCGGGGAGTTGTTTTTT. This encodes CASRGEFRTGELFF.

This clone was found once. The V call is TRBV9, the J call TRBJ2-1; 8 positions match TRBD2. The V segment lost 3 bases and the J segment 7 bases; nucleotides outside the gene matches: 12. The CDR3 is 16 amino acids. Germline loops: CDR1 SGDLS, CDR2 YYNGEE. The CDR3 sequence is CASSAPREGGGNEQFF. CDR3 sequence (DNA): TGTGCCAGCAGCGCCCCCCGGGAGGGAGGGGGGAATGAGCAGTTCTTC.

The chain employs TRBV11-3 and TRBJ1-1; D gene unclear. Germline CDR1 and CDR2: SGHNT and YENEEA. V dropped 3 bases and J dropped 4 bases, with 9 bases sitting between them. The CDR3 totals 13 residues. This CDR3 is CASSLEGSTEAFF. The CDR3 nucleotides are TGTGCCAGCAGCTTGGAGGGAAGCACTGAAGCTTTCTTT. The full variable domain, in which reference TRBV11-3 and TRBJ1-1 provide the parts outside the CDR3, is EAGVVQSPRYKIIEKKQPVAFWCNPISGHNTLYWYLQNLGQGPELLIRYENEEAVDDSQLPKDRFSAERLKGVDSTLKIQPAELGDSAVYLCASSLEGSTEAFFGQGTRLTVV.

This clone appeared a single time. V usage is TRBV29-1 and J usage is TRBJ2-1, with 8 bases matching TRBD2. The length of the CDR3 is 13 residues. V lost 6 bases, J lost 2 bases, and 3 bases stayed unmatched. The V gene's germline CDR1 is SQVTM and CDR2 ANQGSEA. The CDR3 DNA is TGCAGCGTCGGACTAGCAGCCTACAATGAGCAGTTCTTC. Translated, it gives CSVGLAAYNEQFF.

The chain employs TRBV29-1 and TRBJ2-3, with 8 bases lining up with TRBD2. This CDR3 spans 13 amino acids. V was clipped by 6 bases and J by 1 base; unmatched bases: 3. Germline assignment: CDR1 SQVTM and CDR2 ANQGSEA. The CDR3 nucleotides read TGCAGCGTCCTTAGCGGGGGCACAGATACGCAGTATTTT. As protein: CSVLSGGTDTQYF.

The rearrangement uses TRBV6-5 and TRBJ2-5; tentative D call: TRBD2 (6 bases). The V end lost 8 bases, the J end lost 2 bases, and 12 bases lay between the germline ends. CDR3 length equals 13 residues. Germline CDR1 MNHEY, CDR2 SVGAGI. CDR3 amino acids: CASGRQTQETQYF. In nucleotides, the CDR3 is TGTGCCAGCGGGAGGCAGACTCAAGAGACCCAGTACTTC.

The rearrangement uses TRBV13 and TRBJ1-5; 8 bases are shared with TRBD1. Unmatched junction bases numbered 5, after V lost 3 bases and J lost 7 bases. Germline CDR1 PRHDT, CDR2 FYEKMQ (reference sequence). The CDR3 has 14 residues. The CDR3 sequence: CASSFRTGRQPQHF. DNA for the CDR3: TGTGCCAGCAGCTTCCGGACAGGGAGGCAGCCCCAGCATTTT. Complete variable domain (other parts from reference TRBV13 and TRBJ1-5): AAGVIQSPRHLIKEKRETATLKCYPIPRHDTVYWYQQGPGQDPQFLISFYEKMQSDKGSIPDRFSAQQFSDYHSELNMSSLELGDSALYFCASSFRTGRQPQHFGDGTRLSIL.

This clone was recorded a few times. CDR3 protein: CASSVTAGGYGGELFF. DNA for the CDR3: TGTGCCAGCAGCGTTACAGCGGGAGGGTATGGCGGGGAGCTGTTTTTT. The rearrangement uses TRBV9 and TRBJ2-2; TRBD2 matches 10 bases. The CDR3 is 16 amino acids. Germline assignment: CDR1 SGDLS and CDR2 YYNGEE. Losses at the gene ends were 2 bases for V and 7 bases for J; bases not matched to a gene: 8.

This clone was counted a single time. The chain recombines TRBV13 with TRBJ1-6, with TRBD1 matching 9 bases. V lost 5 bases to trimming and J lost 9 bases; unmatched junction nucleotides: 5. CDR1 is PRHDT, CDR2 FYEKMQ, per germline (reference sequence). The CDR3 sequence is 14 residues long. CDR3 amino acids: CASSRGTGSSPLHF. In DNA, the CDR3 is TGTGCCAGCAGCAGAGGGACAGGGTCTTCACCCCTCCACTTT.

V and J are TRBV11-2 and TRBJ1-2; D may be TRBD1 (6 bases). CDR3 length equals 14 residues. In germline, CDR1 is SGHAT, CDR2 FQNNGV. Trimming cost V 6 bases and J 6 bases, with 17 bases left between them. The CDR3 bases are TGTGCCAGCAGTTCTATACGGGGGGGCCATGGCTACACCTTC. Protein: CASSSIRGGHGYTF.

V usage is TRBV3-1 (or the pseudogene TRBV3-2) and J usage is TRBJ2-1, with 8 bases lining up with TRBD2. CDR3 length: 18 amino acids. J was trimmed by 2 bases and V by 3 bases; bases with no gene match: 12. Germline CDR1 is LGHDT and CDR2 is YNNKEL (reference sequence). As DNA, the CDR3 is TGTGCCAGCAGCCATAGAAATCGGCGGGAGGCCACCTACAATGAGCAGTTCTTC. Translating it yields CASSHRNRREATYNEQFF.

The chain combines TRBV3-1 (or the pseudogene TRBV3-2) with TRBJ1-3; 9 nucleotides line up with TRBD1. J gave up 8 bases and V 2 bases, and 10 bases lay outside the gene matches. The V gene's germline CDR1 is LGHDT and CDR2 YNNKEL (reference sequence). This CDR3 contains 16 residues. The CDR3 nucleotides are TGTGCCAGCAGCCAATTCGGGACAGGGATGTCGGACACCATATATTTT. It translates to CASSQFGTGMSDTIYF.

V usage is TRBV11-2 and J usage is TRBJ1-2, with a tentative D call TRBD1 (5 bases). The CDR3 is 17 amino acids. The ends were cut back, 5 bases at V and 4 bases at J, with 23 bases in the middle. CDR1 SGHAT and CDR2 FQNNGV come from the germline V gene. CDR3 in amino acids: CASSPGGRAGASYGYTF. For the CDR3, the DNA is TGTGCCAGCAGCCCCGGGGGACGGGCCGGGGCCAGCTATGGCTACACCTTC.

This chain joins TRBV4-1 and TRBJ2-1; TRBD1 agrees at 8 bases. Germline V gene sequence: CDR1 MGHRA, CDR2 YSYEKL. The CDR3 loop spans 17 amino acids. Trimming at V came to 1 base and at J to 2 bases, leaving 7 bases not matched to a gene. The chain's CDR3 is CASSQVPGQVAYNEQFF. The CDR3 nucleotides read TGCGCCAGCAGCCAAGTACCGGGACAGGTCGCCTACAATGAGCAGTTCTTC.

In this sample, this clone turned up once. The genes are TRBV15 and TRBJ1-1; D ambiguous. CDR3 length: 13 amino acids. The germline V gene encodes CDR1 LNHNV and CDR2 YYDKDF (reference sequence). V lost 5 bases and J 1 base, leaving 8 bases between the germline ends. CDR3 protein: CATSAGGNTEAFF. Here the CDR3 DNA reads TGTGCCACCAGCGCAGGAGGGAACACTGAAGCTTTCTTT.

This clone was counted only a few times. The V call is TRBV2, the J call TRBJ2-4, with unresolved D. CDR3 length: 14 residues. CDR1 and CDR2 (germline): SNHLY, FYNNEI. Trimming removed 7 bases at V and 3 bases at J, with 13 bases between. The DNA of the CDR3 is TGTGCCAGCAACGTTCGAGGAGACAAAAACATTCAGTACTTC. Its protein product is CASNVRGDKNIQYF.

CDR3 sequence reads: CASSPGAGGGAGNNEQFF. The CDR3 region has the DNA TGTGCCAGCTCACCGGGAGCCGGCGGGGGGGCCGGTAACAATGAGCAGTTCTTC. The rearrangement links TRBV18 to TRBJ2-1, with 9 positions matching TRBD2. The CDR3 consists of 18 residues. Germline V gives CDR1 KGHSH, CDR2 LQKENI. J gave up 5 bases and V 3 bases, and 14 bases lay outside the gene matches. The full variable domain, rest sourced from reference TRBV18 and TRBJ2-1, is NAGVMQNPRHLVRRRGQEARLRCSPMKGHSHVYWYRQLPEEGLKFMVYLQKENIIDESGMPKERFSAEFPKEGPSILRIQQVVRGDSAAYFCASSPGAGGGAGNNEQFFGPGTRLTVL.

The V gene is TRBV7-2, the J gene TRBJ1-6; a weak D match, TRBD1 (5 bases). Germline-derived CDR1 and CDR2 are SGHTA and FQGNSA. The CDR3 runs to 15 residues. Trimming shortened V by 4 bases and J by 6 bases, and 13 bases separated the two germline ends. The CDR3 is CASSSAGLRNSPLHF. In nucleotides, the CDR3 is TGTGCCAGCAGCTCGGCAGGGCTTCGTAATTCACCCCTCCACTTT.

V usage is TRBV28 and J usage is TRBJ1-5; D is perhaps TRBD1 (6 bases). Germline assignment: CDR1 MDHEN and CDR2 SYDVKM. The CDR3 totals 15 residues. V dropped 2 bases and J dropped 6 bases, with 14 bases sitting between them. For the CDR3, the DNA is TGTGCCAGCAGTTTAAGGGCGGGGGGCAGTCAGCCCCAGCATTTT. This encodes CASSLRAGGSQPQHF.

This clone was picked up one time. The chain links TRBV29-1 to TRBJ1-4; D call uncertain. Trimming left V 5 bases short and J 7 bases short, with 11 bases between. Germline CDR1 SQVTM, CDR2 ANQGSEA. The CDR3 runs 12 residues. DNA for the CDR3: TGCAGCGTTATTTTACAGTTTGAAAAACTGTTTTTT. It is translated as CSVILQFEKLFF.

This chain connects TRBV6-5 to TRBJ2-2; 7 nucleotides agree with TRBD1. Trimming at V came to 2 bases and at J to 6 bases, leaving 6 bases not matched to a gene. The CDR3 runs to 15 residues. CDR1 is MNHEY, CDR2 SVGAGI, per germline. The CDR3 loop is CASSYATGTAGELFF. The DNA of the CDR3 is TGTGCCAGCAGTTACGCGACAGGGACGGCCGGGGAGCTGTTTTTT.

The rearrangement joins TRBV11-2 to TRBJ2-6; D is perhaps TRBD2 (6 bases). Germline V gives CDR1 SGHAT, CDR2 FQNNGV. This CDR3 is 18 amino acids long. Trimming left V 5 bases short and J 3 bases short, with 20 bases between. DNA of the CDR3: TGTGCCAGCAGCCCGAGGACTCTCGAGGAGGGTGGGGCCAACGTCCTGACTTTC. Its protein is CASSPRTLEEGGANVLTF.

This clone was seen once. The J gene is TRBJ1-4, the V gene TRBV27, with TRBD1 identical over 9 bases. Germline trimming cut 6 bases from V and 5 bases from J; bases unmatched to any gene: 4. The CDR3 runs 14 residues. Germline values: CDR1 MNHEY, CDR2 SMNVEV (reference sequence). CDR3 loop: CASSPGTGNEKLFF. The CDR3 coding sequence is TGTGCCAGCAGCCCCGGGACAGGGAATGAAAAACTGTTTTTT. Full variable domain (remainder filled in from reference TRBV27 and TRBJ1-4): EAQVTQNPRYLITVTGKKLTVTCSQNMNHEYMSWYRQDPGLGLRQIYYSMNVEVTDKGDVPEGYKVSRKEKRNFPLILESPSPNQTSLYFCASSPGTGNEKLFFGSGTQLSVL.

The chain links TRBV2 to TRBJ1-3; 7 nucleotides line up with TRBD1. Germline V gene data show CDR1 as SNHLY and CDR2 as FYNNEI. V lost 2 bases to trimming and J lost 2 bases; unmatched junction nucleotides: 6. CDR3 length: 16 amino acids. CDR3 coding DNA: TGTGCCAGCAGTGAACACGGACAGGTCACTGGAAACACCATATATTTT. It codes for CASSEHGQVTGNTIYF. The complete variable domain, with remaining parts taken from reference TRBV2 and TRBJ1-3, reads EPEVTQTPSHQVTQMGQEVILRCVPISNHLYFYWYRQILGQKVEFLVSFYNNEISEKSEIFDDQFSVERPDGSNFTLKIRSTKLEDSAMYFCASSEHGQVTGNTIYFGEGSWLTVV.

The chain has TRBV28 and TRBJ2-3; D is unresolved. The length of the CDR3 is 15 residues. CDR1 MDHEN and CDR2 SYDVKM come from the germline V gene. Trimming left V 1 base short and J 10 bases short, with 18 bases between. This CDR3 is CASSLFRGNLPAQYF. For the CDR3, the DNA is TGTGCCAGCAGTTTATTTCGCGGAAACCTACCGGCGCAGTATTTT.

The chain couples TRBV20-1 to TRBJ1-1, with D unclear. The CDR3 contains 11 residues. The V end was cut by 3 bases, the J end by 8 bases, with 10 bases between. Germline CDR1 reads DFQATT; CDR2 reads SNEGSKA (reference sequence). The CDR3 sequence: CSASPVSEAFF. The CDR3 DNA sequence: TGCAGTGCTAGCCCCGTATCGGAAGCTTTCTTT.

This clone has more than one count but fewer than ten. The CDR3 here is CASSSRTGELFF. CDR3 bases: TGTGCCAGCAGCTCGAGAACCGGGGAGCTGTTTTTT. The chain recombines TRBV7-9 with TRBJ2-2; D remains ambiguous. The germline V gene encodes CDR1 SEHNR and CDR2 FQNEAQ (reference sequence). The CDR3 length is 12 residues. Trimming left V 4 bases short and J 5 bases short, with 5 bases between.